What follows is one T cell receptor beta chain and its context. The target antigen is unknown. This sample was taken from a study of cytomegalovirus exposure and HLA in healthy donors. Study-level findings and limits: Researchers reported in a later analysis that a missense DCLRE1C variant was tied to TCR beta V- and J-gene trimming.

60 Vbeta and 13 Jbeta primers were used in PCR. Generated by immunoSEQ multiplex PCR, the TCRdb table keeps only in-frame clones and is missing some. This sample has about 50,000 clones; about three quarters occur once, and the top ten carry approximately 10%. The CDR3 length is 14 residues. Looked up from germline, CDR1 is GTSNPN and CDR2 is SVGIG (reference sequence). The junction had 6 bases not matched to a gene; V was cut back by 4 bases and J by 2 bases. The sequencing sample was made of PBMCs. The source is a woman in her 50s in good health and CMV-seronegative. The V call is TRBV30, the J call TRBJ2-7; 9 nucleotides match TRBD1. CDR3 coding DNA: TGTGCCTGGAATCCGGGACAGGGCCCCTACGAGCAGTACTTC. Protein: CAWNPGQGPYEQYF.